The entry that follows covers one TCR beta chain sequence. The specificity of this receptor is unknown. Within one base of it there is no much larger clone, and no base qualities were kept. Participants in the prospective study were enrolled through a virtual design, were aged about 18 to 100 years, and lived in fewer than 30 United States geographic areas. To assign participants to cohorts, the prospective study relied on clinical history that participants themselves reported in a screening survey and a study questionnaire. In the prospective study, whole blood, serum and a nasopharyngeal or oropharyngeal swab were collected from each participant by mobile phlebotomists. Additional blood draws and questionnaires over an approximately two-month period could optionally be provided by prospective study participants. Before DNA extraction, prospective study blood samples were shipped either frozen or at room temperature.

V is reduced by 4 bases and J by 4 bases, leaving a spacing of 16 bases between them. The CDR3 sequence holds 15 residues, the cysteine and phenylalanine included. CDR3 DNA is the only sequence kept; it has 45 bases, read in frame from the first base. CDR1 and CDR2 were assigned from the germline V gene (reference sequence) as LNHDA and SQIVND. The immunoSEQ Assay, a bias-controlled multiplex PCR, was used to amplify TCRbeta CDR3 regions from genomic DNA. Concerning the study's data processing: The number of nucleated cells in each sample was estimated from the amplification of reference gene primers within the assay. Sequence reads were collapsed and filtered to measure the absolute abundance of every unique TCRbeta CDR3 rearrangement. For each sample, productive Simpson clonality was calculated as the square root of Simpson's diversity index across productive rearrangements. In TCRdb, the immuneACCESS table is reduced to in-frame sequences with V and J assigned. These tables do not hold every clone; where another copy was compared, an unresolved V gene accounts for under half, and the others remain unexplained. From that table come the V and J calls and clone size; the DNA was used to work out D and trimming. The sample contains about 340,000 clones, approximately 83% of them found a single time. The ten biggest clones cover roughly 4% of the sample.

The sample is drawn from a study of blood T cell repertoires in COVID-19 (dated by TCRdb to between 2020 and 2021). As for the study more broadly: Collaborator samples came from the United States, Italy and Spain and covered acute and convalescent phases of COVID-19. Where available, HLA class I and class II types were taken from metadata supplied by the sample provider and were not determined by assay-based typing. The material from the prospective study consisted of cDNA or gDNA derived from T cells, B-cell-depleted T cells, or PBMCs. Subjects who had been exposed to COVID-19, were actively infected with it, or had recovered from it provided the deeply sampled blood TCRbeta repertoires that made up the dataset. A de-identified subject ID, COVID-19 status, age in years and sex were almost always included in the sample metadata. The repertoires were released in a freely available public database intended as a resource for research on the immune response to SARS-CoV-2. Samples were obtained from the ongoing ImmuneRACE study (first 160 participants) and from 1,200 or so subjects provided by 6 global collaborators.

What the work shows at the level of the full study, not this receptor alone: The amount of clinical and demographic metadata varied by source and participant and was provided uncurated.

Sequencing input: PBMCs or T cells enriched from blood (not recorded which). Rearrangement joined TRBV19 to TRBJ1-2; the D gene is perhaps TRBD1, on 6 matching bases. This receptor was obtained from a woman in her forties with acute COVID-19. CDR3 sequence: CASSTPVGGLYGYTF. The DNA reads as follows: TGTGCCAGTAGTACCCCAGTTGGGGGCCTCTATGGCTACACCTTC.